This section outlines one T cell receptor (beta chain) sequence together with its context. The CDR3 extends over 15 amino acids. The ends were cut back, 2 bases at V and 2 bases at J, with 10 bases in the middle. The sequenced target, TCR beta, came from blood CD8+ and CD4+ T cells. TEMRA cells were enriched by FACS, and CD4+ and CD8+ T cells were negatively isolated. This sample is part of a study of CD8 T cells in Susac syndrome. cDNA came from roughly 0.53 to 1 ug RNA primed by random hexamers. TCRdb re-derived calls from the immunoSEQ multiplex PCR reads in MiXCR, one entry per CDR3 protein. The sample contains tens of thousands of distinct CDR3 sequences, roughly 90% of which appear only once.

This receptor was identified in a human donor with multiple sclerosis. This chain connects TRBV12-3 or TRBV12-4 to TRBJ2-1; no clear D. The sequenced sample was CD8+ T cells from PBMCs. The CDR3 region has the DNA TGTGCCAGCAGTTTACGGCGGAGTCCCTACAATGAGCAGTTCTTC. Protein product: CASSLRRSPYNEQFF.